What follows are 30 T cell receptor beta chains derived from one specimen sequenced in a study of Ad26.COV2.S vaccination and SARS-CoV-2 variants. TCRdb's copy holds only in-frame clones and misses some; the assay was immunoSEQ multiplex PCR. The repertoire holds around 400,000 clones, with about four fifths as singletons. Documented treatment: over 15 received Ad26.COV2.S at low or high dose, single or two shots; five or six received placebo; per-sample allocation not given. Specimens were obtained on day 63 following the first vaccine or placebo injection. Material: peripheral blood, obtained in a trial of Ad26.COV2.S vaccine versus placebo. The source is a person between 18 and 60 years old who received the Ad26.COV2.S COVID-19 vaccine or a placebo.

The chain joins TRBV7-2 to TRBJ2-7, with 10 positions matching TRBD2. CDR1 SGHTA and CDR2 FQGNSA come from the germline V gene. The V gene end was trimmed by 5 bases and the J gene end by 2 bases; junction bases not matched to a gene: 6. This CDR3 region has 15 residues. CDR3 bases: TGTGCCAGCAGCATCGGACTAGCGGACACCTACGAGCAGTACTTC. This gives the protein CASSIGLADTYEQYF.

The CDR3 spells CASSLQGRYGYTF. The CDR3, as DNA: TGTGCCAGCAGCTTGCAGGGAAGGTATGGCTACACCTTC. The V gene is TRBV5-6, the J gene TRBJ1-2; the D gene is possibly TRBD1 (5 bases). Germline V CDR1 and CDR2: SGHDT, YYEEEE. CDR3 length equals 13 residues. Deletions cut 1 base from V and 5 bases from J, with 9 bases between.

The J gene is TRBJ2-5, the V gene TRBV5-1; 7 nucleotides line up with TRBD1. The V and J ends lost 2 bases and 2 bases, in that order; junction bases with no gene match: 3. This CDR3 comprises 14 residues. Germline V gene data show CDR1 as SGHRS and CDR2 as YFSETQ. CDR3 nucleotide sequence: TGCGCCAGCAGCTTTACCAGGGGGCAAGAGACCCAGTACTTC. This gives the protein CASSFTRGQETQYF.

The chain carries TRBV18 and TRBJ2-7, with D unresolved. The germline gives CDR1 KGHSH, CDR2 LQKENI. The V end lost 3 bases, the J end lost 0 bases, and 9 bases lay between the germline ends. This CDR3 is 14 amino acids long. The CDR3 sequence is CASSPVQSSYEQYF. CDR3 in DNA: TGTGCCAGCTCACCCGTGCAGAGCTCCTACGAGCAGTACTTC.

The V call is TRBV12-5, the J call TRBJ1-1; D is unclear. Germline CDR1 reads LGHNT; CDR2 reads FRNRAP. The germline V and J ends were trimmed by 5 bases and 5 bases, with 12 bases remaining between them. The CDR3 sequence is 13 residues long. The DNA of the CDR3 is TGTGCTAGTGGTCTACAATCTGGTACTGAAGCTTTCTTT. Translated: CASGLQSGTEAFF.

The chain couples TRBV9 to TRBJ1-2, with unresolved D. In germline, CDR1 is SGDLS, CDR2 YYNGEE. There are 14 residues in the CDR3. V was cut by 3 bases and J by 8 bases, with 17 bases left in between. CDR3 residues: CASSESPTVGGYTF. The CDR3 nucleotides read TGTGCCAGCAGCGAGTCCCCTACGGTTGGGGGCTACACCTTC.

V and J are TRBV3-1 (or the pseudogene TRBV3-2) and TRBJ2-7, with 11 bases matching TRBD2. The CDR3 totals 16 residues. Germline CDR1 reads LGHDT; CDR2 reads YNNKEL (reference sequence). The V and J ends lost 2 bases and 6 bases, in that order; junction bases with no gene match: 9. CDR3 DNA sequence: TGTGCCAGCAGCCAACTTAGCGGGAGGGCCTGGTCCGAGCAGTACTTC. Amino acids: CASSQLSGRAWSEQYF.

This rearrangement joins TRBV7-9 to TRBJ1-1, with D maybe TRBD1 (6 bases). The V end was cut by 3 bases, the J end by 4 bases, with 12 bases between. CDR3 length: 14 residues. Per the germline V gene, CDR1 is SEHNR and CDR2 is FQNEAQ (reference sequence). CDR3 amino acids: CASSFQGYGTEAFF. The CDR3 DNA sequence: TGTGCCAGCAGCTTCCAGGGGTATGGCACTGAAGCTTTCTTT. The full variable domain, its missing parts supplied by reference TRBV7-9 and TRBJ1-1, is DTGVSQNPRHKITKRGQNVTFRCDPISEHNRLYWYRQTLGQGPEFLTYFQNEAQLEKSRLLSDRFSAERPKGSFSTLEIQRTEQGDSAMYLCASSFQGYGTEAFFGQGTRLTVV.

This chain links TRBV5-1 with TRBJ2-3, with a weak D call TRBD1 (7 bases). The V end was cut by 4 bases, the J end by 2 bases, with 17 bases between. The CDR3 runs 16 residues. CDR1 is SGHRS, CDR2 YFSETQ, per germline. The CDR3 loop reads CASSGARGTDTDTQYF. CDR3 coding DNA: TGCGCCAGCAGCGGCGCCAGGGGGACTGACACAGATACGCAGTATTTT.

This sequence joins TRBV27 and TRBJ1-4; no reliable D call. CDR3 length equals 14 residues. V was shortened by 3 bases and J by 7 bases, with 12 bases between the two germline ends. CDR1 and CDR2 (germline): MNHEY, SMNVEV (reference sequence). The CDR3 sequence is CASSFRTAPEKLFF. The CDR3 DNA is TGTGCCAGCAGTTTTAGGACGGCCCCTGAAAAACTGTTTTTT.

This rearrangement joins TRBV7-2 to TRBJ2-6; D call uncertain. This CDR3 region has 17 residues. Per the germline V gene, CDR1 is SGHTA and CDR2 is FQGNSA. Trimming left V 0 bases short and J 4 bases short, with 13 bases between. For the CDR3, the DNA is TGTGCCAGCAGCTTAGCGAACGGGCGGTCGGGGGCCAACGTCCTGACTTTC. It codes for CASSLANGRSGANVLTF.

The chain employs TRBV2 and TRBJ1-4; D unresolved. CDR1 is SNHLY and CDR2 is FYNNEI in the germline V gene. Trimming cost V 6 bases and J 11 bases, with 13 bases left between them. The CDR3 sequence is 12 residues long. The CDR3 loop reads CASRGLPGKLFF. The CDR3 coding sequence is TGTGCCAGCAGGGGCCTCCCGGGGAAACTGTTTTTT.

The chain uses TRBV10-3 and TRBJ2-3, with 8 bases matching TRBD2. The CDR3 is 14 amino acids. Germline-derived CDR1 and CDR2 are ENHRY and SYGVKD. The CDR3 DNA reads TGTGCGATTCATGGCGGGGGGTCTGTAGATACGCAGTATTTT. It specifies CAIHGGGSVDTQYF.

J is TRBJ1-2 and V is TRBV19, with TRBD1 matching over 9 bases. Germline values: CDR1 LNHDA, CDR2 SQIVND (reference sequence). The CDR3 totals 13 residues. V shed 4 bases, J shed 7 bases, and the junction held 4 bases outside the gene matches. The CDR3 DNA reads TGTGCCAGTAGTACAGGACAGGGGTCTGGCTACACCTTC. Translated, it gives CASSTGQGSGYTF.

In its sample, this clone was seen once. The V and J genes are TRBV6-6 and TRBJ2-5; the D gene is possibly TRBD1 (6 bases). The germline gives CDR1 MNHNY, CDR2 SVGAGI (reference sequence). Trimming pared 7 bases from V and 5 bases from J, leaving 14 bases between. The CDR3 has 13 residues. CDR3 bases: TGTGCCAGCACCACCACAGGGCTGGAGACCCAGTACTTC. Residues: CASTTTGLETQYF.

This clone was found once. The chain uses TRBV6-5 and TRBJ2-1, with TRBD2 matching over 9 bases. Germline CDR1 and CDR2: MNHEY and SVGAGI. Germline trimming cut 2 bases from V and 4 bases from J; bases unmatched to any gene: 6. CDR3 length: 16 residues. Written as DNA, the CDR3 is TGTGCCAGCAGTTACCAAAAAGCGGGGGGTTACAATGAGCAGTTCTTC. Protein sequence: CASSYQKAGGYNEQFF.

The rearrangement joins TRBV6-5 to TRBJ1-6, with 9 bases identical to TRBD1. Losses at the gene ends were 8 bases for V and 0 bases for J; bases not matched to a gene: 2. The CDR3 consists of 15 residues. The germline V gene encodes CDR1 MNHEY and CDR2 SVGAGI. The CDR3 DNA reads TGTGCCAGCGGGACAGGGAGCTCCTATAATTCACCCCTCCACTTT. Translated, it gives CASGTGSSYNSPLHF.

The chain joins TRBV18 to TRBJ1-1; D gene unclear. Trimming cost V 6 bases and J 1 base, with 9 bases left between them. Per the germline V gene, CDR1 is KGHSH and CDR2 is LQKENI. The CDR3 sequence is 13 residues long. The CDR3 nucleotides are TGTGCCAGCTCCGGAAGGGCGAACACTGAAGCTTTCTTT. Translating it yields CASSGRANTEAFF.

This chain connects TRBV5-6 to TRBJ2-5; D ambiguous. The germline CDR1 and CDR2 sequences are SGHDT and YYEEEE. The germline V and J ends were trimmed by 6 bases and 5 bases, with 14 bases remaining between them. This CDR3 has 13 amino acids. The DNA for the CDR3 is TGTGCCAGCAACTTAGGCCCTGGGGAGACCCAGTACTTC. Its protein product is CASNLGPGETQYF.

This clone was seen more than once but under ten times. The CDR3 region has the DNA TGTGCCAGCAGTTTAATTCGAGGGAACACTGAAGCTTTCTTT. Translating it yields CASSLIRGNTEAFF. This chain connects TRBV6-6 to TRBJ1-1; no firm D call. V was pared by 4 bases and J by 1 base, with 10 bases between. This CDR3 contains 14 residues. Germline CDR1 and CDR2: MNHNY and SVGAGI (reference sequence).

This sequence joins TRBV5-1 and TRBJ1-1, with no clear D. V dropped 0 bases and J dropped 7 bases, with 10 bases sitting between them. The CDR3 covers 13 residues. Germline CDR1 is SGHRS and CDR2 is YFSETQ. The CDR3 DNA sequence: TGCGCCAGCAGCTTGGAACAACCGGGTGAAGCTTTCTTT. Its translation is CASSLEQPGEAFF.

V is TRBV11-3 and J is TRBJ2-1; a weak D match, TRBD2 (6 bases). CDR3 length: 13 amino acids. The germline V gene has CDR1 SGHNT and CDR2 YENEEA. Trimming took off 5 bases at V and 6 bases at J, with 11 bases between the two ends. Here the CDR3 reads CASSARRGNEQFF. The CDR3 bases are TGTGCCAGCAGCGCACGGCGGGGCAATGAGCAGTTCTTC.

This chain joins TRBV11-2 and TRBJ2-4; TRBD2 agrees at 8 bases. Losses at the gene ends were 2 bases for V and 8 bases for J; bases not matched to a gene: 8. Germline V gene sequence: CDR1 SGHAT, CDR2 FQNNGV. The CDR3 is 15 residues long. DNA of the CDR3: TGTGCCAGCAGCTTATCACCGGGAGGGTTGTACATTCAGTACTTC. Translation: CASSLSPGGLYIQYF.

This sequence joins TRBV24-1 and TRBJ2-2; D uncertain. Germline lookup yields CDR1 KGHDR and CDR2 SFDVKD. V was shortened by 5 bases and J by 8 bases, with 11 bases between the two germline ends. The CDR3 covers 13 residues. CDR3 loop: CATSGWGSGELFF. The CDR3 DNA reads TGTGCCACCAGTGGGTGGGGATCGGGGGAGCTGTTTTTT.

The chain employs TRBV29-1 and TRBJ1-1; D is perhaps TRBD1 (6 bases). Germline V lookup: CDR1 SQVTM, CDR2 ANQGSEA. With 6 bases removed from V and 0 bases from J, the gap between germline ends came to 11 bases. The CDR3 is made up of 13 amino acids. Here the CDR3 reads CSVEQGLNTEAFF. CDR3 bases: TGCAGCGTAGAACAGGGACTGAACACTGAAGCTTTCTTT.

The chain is built from TRBV20-1 and TRBJ2-7, with D tentatively TRBD1 (5 bases). This CDR3 has 11 amino acids. Trimming pared 3 bases from V and 5 bases from J, leaving 8 bases between. Per the germline V gene, CDR1 is DFQATT and CDR2 is SNEGSKA (reference sequence). This CDR3 reads CSASRADEQYF. The CDR3 DNA follows: TGCAGTGCTAGCAGGGCCGACGAGCAGTACTTC.

The gene calls are TRBV6-5 and TRBJ1-1; possibly TRBD1 for D (6 bases). CDR1 and CDR2 (germline): MNHEY, SVGAGI. V lost 10 bases and J lost 4, with 19 bases in between. The CDR3 consists of 14 residues. The CDR3 sequence is CAIYPAGGRTEAFF. CDR3 bases: TGTGCCATCTATCCCGCTGGGGGGCGCACTGAAGCTTTCTTT.

This clone was counted once. The chain has TRBV7-9 and TRBJ2-1, with 16 bases lining up with TRBD2. After removal of 4 bases from V and 8 bases from J, the junction contained 8 bases not matched to a gene. The CDR3 covers 17 residues. Germline lookup yields CDR1 SEHNR and CDR2 FQNEAQ (reference sequence). The CDR3 region has the DNA TGTGCCAGCAGCTCGGGACTAGCGGGAGGGAGTTCGGATGAGCAGTTCTTC. It specifies CASSSGLAGGSSDEQFF.

The chain links TRBV5-1 to TRBJ1-1, with unresolved D. This CDR3 contains 13 residues. CDR1 is SGHRS, CDR2 YFSETQ, per germline. Trimming took 0 bases from V and 11 from J, leaving 14 bases between them. DNA of the CDR3: TGCGCCAGCAGCTTGGGCCAGCCCACGGGGGCTTTCTTT. Amino acids: CASSLGQPTGAFF. Using reference TRBV5-1 and TRBJ1-1 for the parts outside the CDR3, the full variable domain is KAGVTQTPRYLIKTRGQQVTLSCSPISGHRSVSWYQQTPGQGLQFLFEYFSETQRNKGNFPGRFSGRQFSNSRSEMNVSTLELGDSALYLCASSLGQPTGAFFGQGTRLTVV.

The CDR3 sequence: CASSPAGDTQYF. CDR3 DNA sequence: TGTGCCAGCAGCCCGGCCGGGGATACGCAGTATTTT. V and J are TRBV7-9 and TRBJ2-3; D not resolved. This CDR3 is built from 12 residues. Per the germline V gene, CDR1 is SEHNR and CDR2 is FQNEAQ (reference sequence). The V and J ends lost 5 bases and 6 bases respectively, with 9 bases between them. The entire variable domain, with the rest obtained from reference TRBV7-9 and TRBJ2-3, is as follows: DTGVSQNPRHKITKRGQNVTFRCDPISEHNRLYWYRQTLGQGPEFLTYFQNEAQLEKSRLLSDRFSAERPKGSFSTLEIQRTEQGDSAMYLCASSPAGDTQYFGPGTRLTVL.